The 5 T cell receptor beta chains below were found in one sample sequenced in a study of monozygotic twins with inflammatory bowel disease. Following a re-call of the 5' RACE reads, TCRdb has one entry per CDR3 protein and lacks DNA. This sample's clone table lists more than 350,000 distinct CDR3 sequences. The specimen was blood. The receptors here all came from a human donor with ulcerative colitis or Crohn's disease, or a healthy co-twin of an affected twin (not recorded which).

This chain joins TRBV7-8 and TRBJ1-1; with no DNA, the TCRdb D assignment of TRBD1 cannot be verified. The CDR3 covers 14 residues. Germline CDR1 is SGHVS and CDR2 is FQNEAQ. CDR3 amino acids: CASSIGGANTEAFF.

The chain recombines TRBV7-3 with TRBJ2-1; TCRdb outputs TRBD1, but without DNA this stays unchecked. Germline CDR1 is SGHTA and CDR2 is FQGTGA. CDR3 length equals 15 residues. CDR3 in amino acids: CASSWDRGQVDEQFF.

The chain uses TRBV7-3 and TRBJ1-6; no DNA is available, so the TRBD1 call from TCRdb remains unchecked. There are 14 residues in the CDR3. The V gene's germline CDR1 is SGHTA and CDR2 FQGTGA. CDR3 protein: CASSLGLGDSPLHF.

The chain links TRBV3-1 to TRBJ2-6; TCRdb picks TRBD2, but there is no DNA to check that call. The CDR3 is 17 amino acids. Germline V lookup: CDR1 LGHDT, CDR2 YNNKEL (reference sequence). The chain's CDR3 is CASSPRALNAGANVLTF.

V is TRBV20-1 and J is TRBJ2-3; as DNA is missing, the TRBD1 call by TCRdb cannot be tested. The CDR3 runs to 14 residues. CDR1 DFQATT and CDR2 SNEGSKA come from the germline V gene (reference sequence). CDR3: CRVLGGTSTDTQYF.